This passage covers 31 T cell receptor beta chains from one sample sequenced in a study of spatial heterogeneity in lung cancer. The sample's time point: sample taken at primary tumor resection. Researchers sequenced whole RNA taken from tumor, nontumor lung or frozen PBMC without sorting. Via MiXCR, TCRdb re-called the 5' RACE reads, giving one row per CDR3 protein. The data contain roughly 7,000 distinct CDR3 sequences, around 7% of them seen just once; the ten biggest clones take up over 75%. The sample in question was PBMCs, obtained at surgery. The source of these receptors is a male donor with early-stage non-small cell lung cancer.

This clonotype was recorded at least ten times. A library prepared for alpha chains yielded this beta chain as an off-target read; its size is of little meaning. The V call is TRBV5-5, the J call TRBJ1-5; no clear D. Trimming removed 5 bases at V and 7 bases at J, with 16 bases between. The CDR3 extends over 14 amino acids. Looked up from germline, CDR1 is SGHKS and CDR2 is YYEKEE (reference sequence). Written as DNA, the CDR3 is TGTGCCAGCAGGAGGGAGGGTACTGGACAGCCCCAGCATTTT. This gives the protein CASRREGTGQPQHF.

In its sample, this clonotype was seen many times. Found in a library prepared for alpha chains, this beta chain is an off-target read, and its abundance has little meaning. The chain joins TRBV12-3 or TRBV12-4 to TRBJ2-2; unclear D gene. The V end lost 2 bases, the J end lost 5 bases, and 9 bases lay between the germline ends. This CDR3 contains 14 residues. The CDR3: CASSLRRGTGELFF. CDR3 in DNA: TGTGCCAGCAGTTTAAGGAGAGGAACCGGGGAGCTGTTTTTT.

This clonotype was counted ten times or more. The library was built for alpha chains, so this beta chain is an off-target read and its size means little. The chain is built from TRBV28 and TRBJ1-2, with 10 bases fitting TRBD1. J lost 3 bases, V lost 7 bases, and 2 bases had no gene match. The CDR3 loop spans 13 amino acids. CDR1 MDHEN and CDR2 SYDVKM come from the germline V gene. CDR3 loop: CASKGTGDYGYTF. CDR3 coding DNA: TGTGCCAGCAAAGGGACAGGGGACTATGGCTACACCTTC.

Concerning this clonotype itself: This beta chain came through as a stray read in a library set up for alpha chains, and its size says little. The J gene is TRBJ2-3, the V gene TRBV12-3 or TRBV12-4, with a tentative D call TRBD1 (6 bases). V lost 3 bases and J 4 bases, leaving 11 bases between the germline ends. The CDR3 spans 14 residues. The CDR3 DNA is TGTGCCAGCAGTTTCATTTCAGGGGCAGATACGCAGTATTTT. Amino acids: CASSFISGADTQYF.

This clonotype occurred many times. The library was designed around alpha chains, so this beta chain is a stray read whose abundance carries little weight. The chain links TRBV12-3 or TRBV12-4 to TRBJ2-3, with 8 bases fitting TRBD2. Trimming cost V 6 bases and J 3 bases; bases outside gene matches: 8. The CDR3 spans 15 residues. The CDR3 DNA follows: TGTGCCAGCAGACCCAGCGGGAGACGTACAGATACGCAGTATTTT. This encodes CASRPSGRRTDTQYF.

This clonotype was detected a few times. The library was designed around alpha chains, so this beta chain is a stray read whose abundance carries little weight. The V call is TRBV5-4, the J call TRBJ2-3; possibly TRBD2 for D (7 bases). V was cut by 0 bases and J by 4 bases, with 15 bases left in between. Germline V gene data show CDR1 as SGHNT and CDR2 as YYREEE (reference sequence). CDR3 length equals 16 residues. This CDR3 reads CASSLDGGALADTQYF. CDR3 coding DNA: TGTGCCAGCAGCTTGGATGGGGGGGCGCTAGCAGATACGCAGTATTTT.

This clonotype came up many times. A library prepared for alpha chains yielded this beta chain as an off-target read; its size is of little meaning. CDR3 nucleotide sequence: TGTGCCAGTTCTCTGGGATTGGAAGAGACCCAGTACTTC. This encodes CASSLGLEETQYF. The chain links TRBV28 to TRBJ2-5; D gene uncertain. V dropped 9 bases and J dropped 3 bases, with 14 bases sitting between them. Germline values: CDR1 MDHEN, CDR2 SYDVKM. The CDR3 extends over 13 amino acids.

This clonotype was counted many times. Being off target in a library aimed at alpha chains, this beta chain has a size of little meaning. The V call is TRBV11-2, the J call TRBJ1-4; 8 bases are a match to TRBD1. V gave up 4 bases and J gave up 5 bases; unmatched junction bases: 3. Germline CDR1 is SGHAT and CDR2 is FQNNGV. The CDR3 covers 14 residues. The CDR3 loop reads CASSYGQGNEKLFF. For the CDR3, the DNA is TGTGCCAGCAGCTACGGACAGGGAAATGAAAAACTGTTTTTT.

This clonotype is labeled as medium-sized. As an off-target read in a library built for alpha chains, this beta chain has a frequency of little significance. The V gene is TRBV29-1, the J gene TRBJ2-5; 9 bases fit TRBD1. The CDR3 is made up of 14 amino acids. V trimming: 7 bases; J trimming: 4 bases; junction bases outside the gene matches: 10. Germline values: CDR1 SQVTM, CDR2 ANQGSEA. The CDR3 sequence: CSAAPGQGSETQYF. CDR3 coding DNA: TGCAGCGCAGCCCCGGGACAGGGCTCAGAGACCCAGTACTTC. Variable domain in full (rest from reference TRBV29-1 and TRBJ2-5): SAVISQKPSRDICQRGTSLTIQCQVDSQVTMMFWYRQQPGQSLTLIATANQGSEATYESGFVIDKFPISRPNLTFSTLTVSNMSPEDSSIYLCSAAPGQGSETQYFGPGTRLLVL.

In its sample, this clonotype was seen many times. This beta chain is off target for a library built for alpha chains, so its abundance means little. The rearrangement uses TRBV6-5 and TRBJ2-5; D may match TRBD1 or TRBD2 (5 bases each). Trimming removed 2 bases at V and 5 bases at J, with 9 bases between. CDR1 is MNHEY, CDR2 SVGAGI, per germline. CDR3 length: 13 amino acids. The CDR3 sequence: CASSYGTGETQYF. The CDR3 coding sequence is TGTGCCAGCAGTTACGGGACGGGGGAGACCCAGTACTTC.

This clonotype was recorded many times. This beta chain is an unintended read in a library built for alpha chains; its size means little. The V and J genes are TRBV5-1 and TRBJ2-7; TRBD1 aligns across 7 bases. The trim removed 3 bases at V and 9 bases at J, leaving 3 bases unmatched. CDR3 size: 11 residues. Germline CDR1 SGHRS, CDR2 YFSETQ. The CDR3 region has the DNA TGCGCCAGCAGCTCTACAGGGGTGCAGTACGTC. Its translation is CASSSTGVQYV.

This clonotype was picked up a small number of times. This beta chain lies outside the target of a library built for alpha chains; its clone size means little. The CDR3 sequence is CSALDPSSYEQYF. The CDR3, as DNA: TGCAGTGCCCTTGATCCGAGCTCCTACGAGCAGTACTTC. V gene TRBV20-1 combines with J gene TRBJ2-7; D is ambiguous. CDR3 length: 13 amino acids. The germline V and J ends were trimmed by 6 bases and 0 bases, with 12 bases remaining between them. CDR1 and CDR2 from the germline V gene are DFQATT and SNEGSKA (reference sequence).

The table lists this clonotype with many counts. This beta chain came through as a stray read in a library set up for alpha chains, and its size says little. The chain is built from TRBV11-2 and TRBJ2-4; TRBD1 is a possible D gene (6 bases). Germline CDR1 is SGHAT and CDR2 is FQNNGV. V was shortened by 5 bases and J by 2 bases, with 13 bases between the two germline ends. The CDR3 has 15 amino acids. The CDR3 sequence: CASSPTQGPKNIQYF. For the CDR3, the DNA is TGTGCCAGCAGCCCCACCCAGGGGCCCAAAAACATTCAGTACTTC.

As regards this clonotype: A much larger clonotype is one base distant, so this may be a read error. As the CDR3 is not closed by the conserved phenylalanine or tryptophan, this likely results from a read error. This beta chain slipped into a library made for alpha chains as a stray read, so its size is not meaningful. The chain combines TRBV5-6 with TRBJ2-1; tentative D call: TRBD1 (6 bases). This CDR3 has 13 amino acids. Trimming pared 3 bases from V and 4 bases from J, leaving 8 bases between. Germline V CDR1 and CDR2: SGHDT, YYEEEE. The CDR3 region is CASSSDRYNEQFY. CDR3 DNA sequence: TGTGCCAGCAGCTCCGACAGGTACAATGAGCAGTTCTAC.

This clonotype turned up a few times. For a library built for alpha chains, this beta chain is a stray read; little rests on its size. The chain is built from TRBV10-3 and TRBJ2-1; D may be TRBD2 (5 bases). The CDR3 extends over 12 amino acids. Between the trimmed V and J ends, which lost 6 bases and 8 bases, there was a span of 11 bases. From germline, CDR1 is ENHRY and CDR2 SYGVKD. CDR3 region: CAIREDSYEQFF. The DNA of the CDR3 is TGTGCCATCAGGGAGGACTCCTATGAGCAGTTCTTC.

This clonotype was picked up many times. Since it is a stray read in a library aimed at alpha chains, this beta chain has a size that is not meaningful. CDR3 DNA: TGTGCCAGCAGTGAACACGGTGCTCAGCCCCAGCATTTT. Protein: CASSEHGAQPQHF. The V gene is TRBV6-1, the J gene TRBJ1-5; D not certain. CDR1 is MNHNS, CDR2 SASEGT, per germline. The V end was cut by 2 bases, the J end by 6 bases, with 8 bases between. The CDR3 spans 13 residues.

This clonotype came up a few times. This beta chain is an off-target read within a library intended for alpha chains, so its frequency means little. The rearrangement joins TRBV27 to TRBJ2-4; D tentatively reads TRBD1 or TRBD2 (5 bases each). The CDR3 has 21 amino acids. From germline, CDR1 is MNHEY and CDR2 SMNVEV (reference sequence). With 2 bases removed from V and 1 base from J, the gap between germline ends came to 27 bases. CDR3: CASSLAAGLSAARGAKNIQYF. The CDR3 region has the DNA TGTGCCAGCAGTTTAGCGGCAGGGCTTTCGGCGGCCCGAGGGGCCAAAAACATTCAGTACTTC.

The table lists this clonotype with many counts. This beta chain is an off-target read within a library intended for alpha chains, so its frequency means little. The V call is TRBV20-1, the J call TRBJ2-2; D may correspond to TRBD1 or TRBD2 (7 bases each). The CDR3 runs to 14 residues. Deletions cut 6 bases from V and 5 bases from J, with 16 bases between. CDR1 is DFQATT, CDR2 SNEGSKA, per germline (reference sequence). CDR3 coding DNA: TGCAGTGCCCCCGGGCAGGGGGGGACCGGGGAGCTGTTTTTT. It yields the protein CSAPGQGGTGELFF.

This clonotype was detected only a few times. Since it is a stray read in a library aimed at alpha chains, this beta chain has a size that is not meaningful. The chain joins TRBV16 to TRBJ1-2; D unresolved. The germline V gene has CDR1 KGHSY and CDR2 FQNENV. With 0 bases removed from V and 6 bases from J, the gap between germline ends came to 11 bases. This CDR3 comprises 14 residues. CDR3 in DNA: TGTGCCAGCAGCCAATCTTCAGGAGTTAATGGCTACACCTTC. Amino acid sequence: CASSQSSGVNGYTF.

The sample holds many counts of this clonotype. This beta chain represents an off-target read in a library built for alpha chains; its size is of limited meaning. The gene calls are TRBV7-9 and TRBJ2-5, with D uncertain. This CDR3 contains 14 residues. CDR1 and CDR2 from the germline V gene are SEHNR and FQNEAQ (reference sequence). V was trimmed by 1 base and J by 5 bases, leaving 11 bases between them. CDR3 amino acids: CASSLVSSKETQYF. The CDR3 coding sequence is TGTGCCAGCAGCTTAGTGAGTAGTAAGGAGACCCAGTACTTC. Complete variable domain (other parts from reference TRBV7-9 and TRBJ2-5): DTGVSQNPRHKITKRGQNVTFRCDPISEHNRLYWYRQTLGQGPEFLTYFQNEAQLEKSRLLSDRFSAERPKGSFSTLEIQRTEQGDSAMYLCASSLVSSKETQYFGPGTRLLVL.

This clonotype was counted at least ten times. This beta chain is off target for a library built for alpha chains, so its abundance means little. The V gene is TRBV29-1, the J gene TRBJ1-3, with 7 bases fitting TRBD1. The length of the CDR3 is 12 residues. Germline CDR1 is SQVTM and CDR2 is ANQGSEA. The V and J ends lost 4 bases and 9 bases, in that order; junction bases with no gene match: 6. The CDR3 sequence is CSVVGTDTTIYF. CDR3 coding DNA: TGCAGCGTTGTGGGGACAGACACCACCATATATTTT.

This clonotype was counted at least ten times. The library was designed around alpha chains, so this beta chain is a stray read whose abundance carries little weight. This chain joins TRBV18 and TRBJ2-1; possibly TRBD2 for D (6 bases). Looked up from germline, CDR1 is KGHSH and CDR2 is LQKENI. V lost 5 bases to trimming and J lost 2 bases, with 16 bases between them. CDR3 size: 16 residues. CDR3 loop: CASSKPGTQTYNEQFF. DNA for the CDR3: TGTGCCAGCTCAAAACCCGGGACTCAAACCTACAATGAGCAGTTCTTC.

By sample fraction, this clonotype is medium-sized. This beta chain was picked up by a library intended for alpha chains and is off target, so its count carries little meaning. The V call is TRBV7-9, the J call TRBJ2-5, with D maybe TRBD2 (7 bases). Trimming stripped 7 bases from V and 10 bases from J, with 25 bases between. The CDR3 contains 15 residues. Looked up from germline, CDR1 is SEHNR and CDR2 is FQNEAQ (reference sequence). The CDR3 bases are TGTGCCAGCATCCAAGAGGGCGGGGGCGCCGGGGGCCAGTACTTC. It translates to CASIQEGGGAGGQYF.

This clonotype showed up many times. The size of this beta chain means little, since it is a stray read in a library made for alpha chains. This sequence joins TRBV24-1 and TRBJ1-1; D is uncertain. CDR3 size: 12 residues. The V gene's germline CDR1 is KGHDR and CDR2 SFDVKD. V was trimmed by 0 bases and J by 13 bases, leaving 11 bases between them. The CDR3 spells CATSDLSDLIFF. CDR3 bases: TGTGCCACCAGTGATTTGTCAGACCTCATTTTCTTT.

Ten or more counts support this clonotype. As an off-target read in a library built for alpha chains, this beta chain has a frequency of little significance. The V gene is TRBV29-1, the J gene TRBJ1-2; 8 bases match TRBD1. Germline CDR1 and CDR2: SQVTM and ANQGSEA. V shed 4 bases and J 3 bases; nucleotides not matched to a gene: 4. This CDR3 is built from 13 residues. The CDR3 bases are TGCAGCGTTGGTGGACAGGGTGACTATGGCTACACCTTC. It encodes CSVGGQGDYGYTF. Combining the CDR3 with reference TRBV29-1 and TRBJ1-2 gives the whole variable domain SAVISQKPSRDICQRGTSLTIQCQVDSQVTMMFWYRQQPGQSLTLIATANQGSEATYESGFVIDKFPISRPNLTFSTLTVSNMSPEDSSIYLCSVGGQGDYGYTFGSGTRLTVV.

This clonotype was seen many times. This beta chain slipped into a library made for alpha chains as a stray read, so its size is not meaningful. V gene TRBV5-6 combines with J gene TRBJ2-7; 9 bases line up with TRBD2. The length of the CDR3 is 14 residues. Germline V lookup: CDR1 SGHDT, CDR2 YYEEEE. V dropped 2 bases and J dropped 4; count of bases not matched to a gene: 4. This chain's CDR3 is CASSFSGSLYEQYF. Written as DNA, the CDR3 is TGTGCCAGCAGCTTTAGCGGGAGCCTATACGAGCAGTACTTC.

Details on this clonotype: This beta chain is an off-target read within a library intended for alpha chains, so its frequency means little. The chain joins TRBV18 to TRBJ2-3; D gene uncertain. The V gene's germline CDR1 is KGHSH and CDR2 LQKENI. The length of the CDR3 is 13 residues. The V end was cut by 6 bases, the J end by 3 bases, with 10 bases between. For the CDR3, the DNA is TGTGCCAGCTCCGCCTTGGAAACAGATACGCAGTATTTT. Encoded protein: CASSALETDTQYF.

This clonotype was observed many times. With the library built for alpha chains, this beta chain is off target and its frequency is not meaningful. DNA of the CDR3: TGTGCCATTGCCGGGACTGTGAACACCGGGGAGCTGTTTTTT. This encodes CAIAGTVNTGELFF. The chain carries TRBV10-3 and TRBJ2-2; perhaps TRBD2 as D (6 bases). V lost 9 bases to trimming and J lost 1 base, with 12 bases between them. CDR3 length equals 14 residues. CDR1 and CDR2 from the germline V gene are ENHRY and SYGVKD.

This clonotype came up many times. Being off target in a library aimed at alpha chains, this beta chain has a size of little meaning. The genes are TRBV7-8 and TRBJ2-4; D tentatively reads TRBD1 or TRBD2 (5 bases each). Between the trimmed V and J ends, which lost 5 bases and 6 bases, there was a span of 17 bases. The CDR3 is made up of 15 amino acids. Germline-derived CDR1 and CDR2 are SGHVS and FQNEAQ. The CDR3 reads CASSNGARDTNIQYF. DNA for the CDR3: TGTGCCAGCAGCAACGGGGCCAGGGATACAAACATTCAGTACTTC.

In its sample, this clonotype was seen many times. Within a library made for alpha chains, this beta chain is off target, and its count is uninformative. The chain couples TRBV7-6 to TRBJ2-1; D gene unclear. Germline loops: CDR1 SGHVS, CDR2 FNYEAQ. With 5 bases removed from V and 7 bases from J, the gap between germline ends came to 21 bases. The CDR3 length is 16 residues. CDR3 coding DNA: TGTGCCAGCAGCCCGAGATGGCCTCTAGATGGGAATGAGCAGTTCTTC. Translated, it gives CASSPRWPLDGNEQFF.

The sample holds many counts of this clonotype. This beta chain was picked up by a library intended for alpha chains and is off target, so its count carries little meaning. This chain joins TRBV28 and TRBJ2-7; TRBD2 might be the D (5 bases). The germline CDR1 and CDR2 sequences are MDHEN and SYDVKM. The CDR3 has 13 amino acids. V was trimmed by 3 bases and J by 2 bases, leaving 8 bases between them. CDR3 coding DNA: TGTGCCAGCAGTTTTCCGGGGACCTACGAGCAGTACTTC. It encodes CASSFPGTYEQYF.